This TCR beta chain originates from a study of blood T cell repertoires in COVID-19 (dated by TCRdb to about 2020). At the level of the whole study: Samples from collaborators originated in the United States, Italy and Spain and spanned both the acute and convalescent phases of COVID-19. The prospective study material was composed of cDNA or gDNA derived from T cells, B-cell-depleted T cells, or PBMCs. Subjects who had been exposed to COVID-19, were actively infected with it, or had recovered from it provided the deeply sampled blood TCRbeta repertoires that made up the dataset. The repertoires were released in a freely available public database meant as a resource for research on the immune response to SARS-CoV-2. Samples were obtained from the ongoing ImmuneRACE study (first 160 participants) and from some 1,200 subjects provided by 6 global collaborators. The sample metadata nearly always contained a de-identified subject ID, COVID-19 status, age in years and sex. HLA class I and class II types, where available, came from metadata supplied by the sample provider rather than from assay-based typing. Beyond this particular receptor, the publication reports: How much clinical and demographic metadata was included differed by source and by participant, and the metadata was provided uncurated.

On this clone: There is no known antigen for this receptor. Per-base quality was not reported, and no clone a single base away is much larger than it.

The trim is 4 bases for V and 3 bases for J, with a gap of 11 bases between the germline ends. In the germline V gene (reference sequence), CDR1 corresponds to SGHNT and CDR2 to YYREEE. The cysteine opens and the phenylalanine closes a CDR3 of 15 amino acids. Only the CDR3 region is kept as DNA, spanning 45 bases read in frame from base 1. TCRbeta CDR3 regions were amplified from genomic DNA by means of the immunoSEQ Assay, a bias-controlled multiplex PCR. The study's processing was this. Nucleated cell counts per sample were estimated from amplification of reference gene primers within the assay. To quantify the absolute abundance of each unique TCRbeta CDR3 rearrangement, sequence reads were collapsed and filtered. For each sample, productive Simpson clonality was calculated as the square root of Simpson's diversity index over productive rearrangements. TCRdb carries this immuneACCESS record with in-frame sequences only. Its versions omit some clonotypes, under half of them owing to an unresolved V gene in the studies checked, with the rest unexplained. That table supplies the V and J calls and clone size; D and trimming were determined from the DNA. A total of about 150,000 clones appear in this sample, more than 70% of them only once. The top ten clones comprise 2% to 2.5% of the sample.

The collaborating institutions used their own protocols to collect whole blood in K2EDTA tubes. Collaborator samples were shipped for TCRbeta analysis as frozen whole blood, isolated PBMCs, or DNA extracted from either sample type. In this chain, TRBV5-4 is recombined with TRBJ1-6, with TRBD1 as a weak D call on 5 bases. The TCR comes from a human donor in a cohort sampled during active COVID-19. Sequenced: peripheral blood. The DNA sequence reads TGTGCCAGCAGCCTGGGACTGAACTATAATTCACCCCTCCACTTT. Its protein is CASSLGLNYNSPLHF.